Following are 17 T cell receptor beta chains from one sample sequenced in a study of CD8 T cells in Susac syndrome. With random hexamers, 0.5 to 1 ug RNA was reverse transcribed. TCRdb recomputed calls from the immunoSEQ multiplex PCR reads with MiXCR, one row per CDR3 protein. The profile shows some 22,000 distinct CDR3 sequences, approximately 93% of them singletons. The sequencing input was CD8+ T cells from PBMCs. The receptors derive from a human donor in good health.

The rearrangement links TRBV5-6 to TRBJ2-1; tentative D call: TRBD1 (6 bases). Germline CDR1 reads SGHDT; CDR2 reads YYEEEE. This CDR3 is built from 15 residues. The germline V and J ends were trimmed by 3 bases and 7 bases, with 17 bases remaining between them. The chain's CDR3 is CASSSIEGVENEQFF. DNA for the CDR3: TGTGCCAGCAGCTCGATCGAGGGGGTTGAGAATGAGCAGTTCTTC.

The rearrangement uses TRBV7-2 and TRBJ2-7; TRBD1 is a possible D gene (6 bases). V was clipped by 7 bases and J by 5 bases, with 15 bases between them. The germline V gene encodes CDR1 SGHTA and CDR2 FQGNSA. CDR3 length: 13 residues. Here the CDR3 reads CASTETGYNEQYF. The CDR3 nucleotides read TGTGCCAGCACCGAGACAGGTTATAACGAGCAGTACTTC.

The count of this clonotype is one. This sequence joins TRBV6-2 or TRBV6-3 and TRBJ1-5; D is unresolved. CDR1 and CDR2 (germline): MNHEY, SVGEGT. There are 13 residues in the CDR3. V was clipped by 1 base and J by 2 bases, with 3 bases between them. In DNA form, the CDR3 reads TGTGCCAGCAGTTACTGGGGCAATCAGCCCCAGCATTTT. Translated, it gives CASSYWGNQPQHF.

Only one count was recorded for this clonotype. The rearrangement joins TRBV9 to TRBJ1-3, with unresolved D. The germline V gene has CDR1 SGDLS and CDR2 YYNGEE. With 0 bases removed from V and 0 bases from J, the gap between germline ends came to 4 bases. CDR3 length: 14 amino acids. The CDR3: CASSVEGSGNTIYF. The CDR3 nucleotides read TGTGCCAGCAGCGTAGAGGGCTCTGGAAACACCATATATTTT.

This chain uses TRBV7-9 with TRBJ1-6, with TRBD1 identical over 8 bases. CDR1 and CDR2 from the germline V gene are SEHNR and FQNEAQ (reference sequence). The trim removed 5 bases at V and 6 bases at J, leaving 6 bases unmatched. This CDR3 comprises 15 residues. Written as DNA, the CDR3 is TGTGCCAGCAGCCCGGGACAGGACTCTAATTCACCCCTCCACTTT. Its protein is CASSPGQDSNSPLHF.

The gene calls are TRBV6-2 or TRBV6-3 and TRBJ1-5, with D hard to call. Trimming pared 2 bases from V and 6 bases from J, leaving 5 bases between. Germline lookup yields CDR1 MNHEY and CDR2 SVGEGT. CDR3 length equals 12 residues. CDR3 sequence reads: CASSYDTQPQHF. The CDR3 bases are TGTGCCAGCAGTTACGACACTCAGCCCCAGCATTTT.

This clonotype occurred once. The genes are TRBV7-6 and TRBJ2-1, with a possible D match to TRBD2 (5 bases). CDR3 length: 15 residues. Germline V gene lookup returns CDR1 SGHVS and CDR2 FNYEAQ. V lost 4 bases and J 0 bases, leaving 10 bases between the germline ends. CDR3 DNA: TGTGCCAGCAGCTCCAAGCGGACCTCCTACAATGAGCAGTTCTTC. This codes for CASSSKRTSYNEQFF.

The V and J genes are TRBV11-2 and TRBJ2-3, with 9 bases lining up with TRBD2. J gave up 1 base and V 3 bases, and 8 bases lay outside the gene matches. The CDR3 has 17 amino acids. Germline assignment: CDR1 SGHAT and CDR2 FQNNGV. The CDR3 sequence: CASSFPSGEAGTDTQYF. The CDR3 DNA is TGTGCCAGCAGCTTCCCTAGCGGGGAGGCGGGCACAGATACGCAGTATTTT.

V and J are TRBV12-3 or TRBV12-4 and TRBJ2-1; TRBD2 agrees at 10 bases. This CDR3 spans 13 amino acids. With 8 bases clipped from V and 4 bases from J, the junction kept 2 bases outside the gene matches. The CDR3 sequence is CASGTSAYNEQFF. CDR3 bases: TGTGCCAGCGGGACTAGCGCTTACAATGAGCAGTTCTTC.

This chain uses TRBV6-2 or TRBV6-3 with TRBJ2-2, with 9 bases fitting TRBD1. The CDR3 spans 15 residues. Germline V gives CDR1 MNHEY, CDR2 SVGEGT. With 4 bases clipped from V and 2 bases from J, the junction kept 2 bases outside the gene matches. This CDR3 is CASSWTGANTGELFF. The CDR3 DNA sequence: TGTGCCAGCAGTTGGACAGGGGCTAACACCGGGGAGCTGTTTTTT.

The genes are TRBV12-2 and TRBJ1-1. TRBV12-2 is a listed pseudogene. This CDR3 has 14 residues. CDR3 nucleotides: TGTGCAAGTCGCTTAGCGCGGAGGGTCACTGAAGCTTTCTTT. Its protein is CASRLARRVTEAFF.

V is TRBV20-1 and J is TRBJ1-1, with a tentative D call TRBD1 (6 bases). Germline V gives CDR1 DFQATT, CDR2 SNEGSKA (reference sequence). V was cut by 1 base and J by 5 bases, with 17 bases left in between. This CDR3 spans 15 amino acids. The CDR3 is CSARGRQAARTEAFF. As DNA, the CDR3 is TGCAGTGCTAGAGGCAGACAGGCCGCACGGACTGAAGCTTTCTTT.

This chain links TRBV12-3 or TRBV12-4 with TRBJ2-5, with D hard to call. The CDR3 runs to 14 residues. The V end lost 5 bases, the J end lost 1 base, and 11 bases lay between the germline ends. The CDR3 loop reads CASSPDGLQETQYF. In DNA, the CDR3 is TGTGCCAGCAGTCCGGACGGGCTCCAAGAGACCCAGTACTTC.

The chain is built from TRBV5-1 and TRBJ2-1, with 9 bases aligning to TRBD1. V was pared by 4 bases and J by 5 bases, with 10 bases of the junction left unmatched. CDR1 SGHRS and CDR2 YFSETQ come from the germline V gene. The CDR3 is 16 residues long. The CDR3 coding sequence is TGCGCCAGCAGCACAGGGGGCCCCCTCACCGACAATGAGCAGTTCTTC. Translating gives CASSTGGPLTDNEQFF.

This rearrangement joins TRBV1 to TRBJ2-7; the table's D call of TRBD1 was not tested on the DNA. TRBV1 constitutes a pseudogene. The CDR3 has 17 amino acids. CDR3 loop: CTSSPPLEHRNSYEQYF. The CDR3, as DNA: TGCACCAGCAGCCCCCCCCTAGAGCATCGGAATTCCTACGAGCAGTACTTC.

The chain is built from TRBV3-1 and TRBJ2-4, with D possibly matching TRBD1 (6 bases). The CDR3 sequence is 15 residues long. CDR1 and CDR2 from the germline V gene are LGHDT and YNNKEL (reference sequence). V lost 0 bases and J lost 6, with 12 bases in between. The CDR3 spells CASSQEWAGVNIQYF. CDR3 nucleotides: TGTGCCAGCAGCCAAGAATGGGCAGGGGTAAACATTCAGTACTTC.

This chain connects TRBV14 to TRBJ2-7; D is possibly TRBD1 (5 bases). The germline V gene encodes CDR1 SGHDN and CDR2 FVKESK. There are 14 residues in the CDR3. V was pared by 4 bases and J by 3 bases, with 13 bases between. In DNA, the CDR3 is TGTGCCAGCAGCCGCGCGACAGAAAACTACGAGCAGTACTTC. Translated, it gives CASSRATENYEQYF.